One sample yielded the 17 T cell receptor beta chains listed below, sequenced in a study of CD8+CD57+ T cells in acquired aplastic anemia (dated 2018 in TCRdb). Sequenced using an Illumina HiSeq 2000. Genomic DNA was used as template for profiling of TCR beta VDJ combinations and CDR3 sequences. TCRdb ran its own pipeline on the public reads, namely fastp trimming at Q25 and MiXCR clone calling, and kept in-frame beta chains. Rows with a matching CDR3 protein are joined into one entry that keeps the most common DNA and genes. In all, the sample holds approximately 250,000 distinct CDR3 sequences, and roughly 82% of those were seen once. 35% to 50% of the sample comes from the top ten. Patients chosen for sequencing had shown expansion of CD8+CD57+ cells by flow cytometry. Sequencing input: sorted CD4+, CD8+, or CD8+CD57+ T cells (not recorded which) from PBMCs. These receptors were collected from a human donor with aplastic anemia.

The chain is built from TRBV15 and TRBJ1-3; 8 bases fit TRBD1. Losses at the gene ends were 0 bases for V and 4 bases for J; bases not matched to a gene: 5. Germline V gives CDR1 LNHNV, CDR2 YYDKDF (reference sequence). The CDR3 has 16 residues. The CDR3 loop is CATSRDQGAGGNTIYF. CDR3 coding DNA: TGTGCCACCAGCAGAGACCAGGGGGCTGGAGGAAACACCATATATTTT.

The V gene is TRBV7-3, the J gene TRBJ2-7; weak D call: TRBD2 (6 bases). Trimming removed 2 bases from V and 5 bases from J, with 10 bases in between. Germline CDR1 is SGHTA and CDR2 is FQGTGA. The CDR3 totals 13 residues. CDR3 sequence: CASSLSEGHEQYF. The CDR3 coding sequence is TGTGCCAGCAGCTTATCGGAGGGGCACGAGCAGTACTTC.

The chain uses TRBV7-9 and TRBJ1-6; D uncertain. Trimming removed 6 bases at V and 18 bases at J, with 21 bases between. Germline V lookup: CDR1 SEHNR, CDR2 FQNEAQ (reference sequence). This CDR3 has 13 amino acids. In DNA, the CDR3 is TGTGCCAGCAGTGTAGGGCCCAATTCGCCCAACCACTTT. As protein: CASSVGPNSPNHF.

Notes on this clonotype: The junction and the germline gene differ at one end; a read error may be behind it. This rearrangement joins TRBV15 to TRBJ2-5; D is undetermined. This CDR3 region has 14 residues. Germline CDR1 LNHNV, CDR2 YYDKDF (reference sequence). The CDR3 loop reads CATSRGSGQEPQYF. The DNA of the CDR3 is TGTGCCACCAGCAGAGGTAGTGGGCAAGAGCCCCAGTACTTC.

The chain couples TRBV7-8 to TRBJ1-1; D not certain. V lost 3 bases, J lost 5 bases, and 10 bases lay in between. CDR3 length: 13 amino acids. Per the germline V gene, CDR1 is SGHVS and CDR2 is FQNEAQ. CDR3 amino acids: CASSFAGGTEAFF. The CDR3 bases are TGTGCCAGCAGCTTCGCAGGCGGGACTGAAGCTTTCTTT.

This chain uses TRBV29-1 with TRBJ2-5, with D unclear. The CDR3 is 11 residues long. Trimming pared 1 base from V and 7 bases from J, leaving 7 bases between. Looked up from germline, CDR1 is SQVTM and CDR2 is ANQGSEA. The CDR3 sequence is CSVEGSGTQYF. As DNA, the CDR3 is TGCAGCGTTGAAGGTTCGGGGACCCAGTACTTC.

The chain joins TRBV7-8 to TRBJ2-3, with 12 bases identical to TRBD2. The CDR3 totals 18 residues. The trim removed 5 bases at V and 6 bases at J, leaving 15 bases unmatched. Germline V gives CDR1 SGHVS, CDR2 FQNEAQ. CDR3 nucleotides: TGTGCCAGCAGCGTAGAGACTAGCGGGAGAAGCAGTACCGATACGCAGTATTTT. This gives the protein CASSVETSGRSSTDTQYF.

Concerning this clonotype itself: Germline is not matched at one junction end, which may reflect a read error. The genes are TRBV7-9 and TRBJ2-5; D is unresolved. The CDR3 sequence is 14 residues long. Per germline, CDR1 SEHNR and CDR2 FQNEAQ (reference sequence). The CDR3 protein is CASSTVDSYEQYFF. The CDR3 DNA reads TGTGCCAGCAGTACCGTCGACTCCTACGAGCAGTACTTCTTC.

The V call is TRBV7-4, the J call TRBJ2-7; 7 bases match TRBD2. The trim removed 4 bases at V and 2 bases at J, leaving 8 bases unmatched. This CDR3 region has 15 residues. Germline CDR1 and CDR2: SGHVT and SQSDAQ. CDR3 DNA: TGTGCCAGCAGCTCCCGCAGCGGGGTCGCCTACGAGCAGTACTTC. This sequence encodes CASSSRSGVAYEQYF.

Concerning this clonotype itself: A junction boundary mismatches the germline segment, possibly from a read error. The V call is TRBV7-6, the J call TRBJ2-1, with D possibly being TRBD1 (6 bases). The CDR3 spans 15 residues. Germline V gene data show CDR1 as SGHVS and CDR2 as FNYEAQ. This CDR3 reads CASSIAHGTKKTQFF. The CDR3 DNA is TGTGCCAGCAGCATAGCCCACGGGACAAAAAAGACCCAGTTCTTC.

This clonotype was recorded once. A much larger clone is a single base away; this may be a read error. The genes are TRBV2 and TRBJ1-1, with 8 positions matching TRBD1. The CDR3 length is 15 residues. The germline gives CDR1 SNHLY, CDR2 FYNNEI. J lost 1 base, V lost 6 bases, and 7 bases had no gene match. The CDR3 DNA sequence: TGTGCCAGCAGCGTAGAGGGGACAGGGAACACTGAAGCTTTCTTT. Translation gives CASSVEGTGNTEAFF.

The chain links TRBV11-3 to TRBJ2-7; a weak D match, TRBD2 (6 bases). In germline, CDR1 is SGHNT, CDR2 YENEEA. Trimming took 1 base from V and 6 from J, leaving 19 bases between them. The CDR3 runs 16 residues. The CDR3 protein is CASSLAGEANLAEQYV. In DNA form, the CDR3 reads TGTGCCAGCAGCTTAGCGGGAGAGGCGAACCTGGCCGAGCAGTACGTC.

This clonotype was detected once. CDR3 region: CAVLGGAEFQYFGYF. CDR3 bases: TGTGCCGTTCTTGGGGGGGCGGAATTCCAATACTTCGGGTACTTC. The chain is built from TRBV7-7 and TRBJ2-7; weak D call: TRBD2 (7 bases). V gave up 11 bases and J gave up 12 bases, with 32 bases separating them. The CDR3 spans 15 residues. Germline V gene data show CDR1 as SSHAT and CDR2 as FNYEAQ (reference sequence).

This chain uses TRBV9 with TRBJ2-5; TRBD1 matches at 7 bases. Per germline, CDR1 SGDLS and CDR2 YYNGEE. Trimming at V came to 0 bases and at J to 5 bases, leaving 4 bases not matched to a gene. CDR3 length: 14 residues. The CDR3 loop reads CASSVVVGGETQYF. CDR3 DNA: TGTGCCAGCAGCGTAGTTGTAGGGGGCGAGACCCAGTACTTC.

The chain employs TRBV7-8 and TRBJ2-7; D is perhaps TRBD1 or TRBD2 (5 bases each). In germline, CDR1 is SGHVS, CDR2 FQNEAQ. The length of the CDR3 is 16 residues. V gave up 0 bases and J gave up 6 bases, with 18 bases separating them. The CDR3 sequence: CASSLAGRPNLAEQYV. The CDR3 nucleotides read TGTGCCAGCAGCTTAGCGGGACGGCCGAACCTGGCCGAGCAGTACGTC.

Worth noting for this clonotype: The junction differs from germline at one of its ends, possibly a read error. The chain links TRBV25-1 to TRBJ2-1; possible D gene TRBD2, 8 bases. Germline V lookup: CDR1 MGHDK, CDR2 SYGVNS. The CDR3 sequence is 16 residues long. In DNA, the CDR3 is TGCGTCAGTGCCGGGGGGGGCAGGGGGAGTAGGAACGAGCAGTTCTTC. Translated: CVSAGGGRGSRNEQFF.

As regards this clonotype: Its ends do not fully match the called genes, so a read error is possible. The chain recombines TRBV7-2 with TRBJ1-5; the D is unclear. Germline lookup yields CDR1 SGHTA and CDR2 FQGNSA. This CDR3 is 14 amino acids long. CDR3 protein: CASSESYRDQHQHF. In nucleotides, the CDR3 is TGTGCCAGCAGTGAGTCGTATAGAGATCAGCACCAGCATTTT.